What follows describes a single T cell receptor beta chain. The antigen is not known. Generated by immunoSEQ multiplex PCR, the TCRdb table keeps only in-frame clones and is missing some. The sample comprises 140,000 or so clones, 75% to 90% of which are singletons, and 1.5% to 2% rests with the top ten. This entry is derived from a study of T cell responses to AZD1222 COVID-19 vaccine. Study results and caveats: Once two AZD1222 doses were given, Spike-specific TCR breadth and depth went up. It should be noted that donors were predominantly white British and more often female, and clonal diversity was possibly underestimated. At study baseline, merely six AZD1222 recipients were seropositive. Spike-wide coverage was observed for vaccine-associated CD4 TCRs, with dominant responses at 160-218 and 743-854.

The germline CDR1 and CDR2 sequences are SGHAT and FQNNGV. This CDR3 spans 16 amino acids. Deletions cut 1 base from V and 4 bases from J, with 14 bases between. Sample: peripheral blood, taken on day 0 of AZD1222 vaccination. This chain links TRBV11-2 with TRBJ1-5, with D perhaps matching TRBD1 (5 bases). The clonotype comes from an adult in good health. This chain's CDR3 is CASSLGSGRDNQPQHF. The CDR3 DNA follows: TGTGCCAGCAGCTTAGGGTCTGGCAGGGATAATCAGCCCCAGCATTTT.